This passage covers 17 T cell receptor beta chains from one sample sequenced in a study of T cells in Graves' hyperthyroidism and ophthalmopathy. RNA transcripts were the template for amplifying TCR beta CDR3 regions. HTBI primers were employed in a first-round RT-PCR of the TCR CDR3. TCRdb called the multiplex PCR reads again in MiXCR, with one record for every CDR3 protein. Found here are around 690,000 distinct CDR3 sequences, roughly a sixth of them singletons; the top ten hold about 14%. Sequenced input: blood. The source of these receptors is a man aged 50-60 years with Graves' hyperthyroidism.

The chain combines TRBV19 with TRBJ2-1, with 14 bases lining up with TRBD2. CDR1 and CDR2 (germline): LNHDA, SQIVND (reference sequence). CDR3 length: 15 amino acids. Germline trimming cut 9 bases from V and 9 bases from J; bases unmatched to any gene: 10. This CDR3 reads CASETGTSGSSEQFF. The CDR3 nucleotides read TGTGCCAGCGAAACGGGGACTAGCGGGAGTAGTGAGCAGTTCTTC.

This clonotype was observed a handful of times. The chain has TRBV15 and TRBJ2-1; D not resolved. The CDR3 is made up of 18 amino acids. Germline V gives CDR1 LNHNV, CDR2 YYDKDF (reference sequence). V lost 4 bases, J lost 1 base, and 20 bases lay in between. CDR3 nucleotide sequence: TGTGCCACCAGCACCAGAGTTATCCCTTTCAATTCCTACAATGAGCAGTTCTTC. The encoded protein is CATSTRVIPFNSYNEQFF.

This clonotype was picked up many times. The genes are TRBV7-8 and TRBJ2-7; 8 bases line up with TRBD1. This CDR3 is built from 12 residues. With V trimmed by 8 bases and J by 5 bases, 5 bases remained unmatched. CDR1 and CDR2 (germline): SGHVS, FQNEAQ. CDR3: CASGQGFNEQYF. The CDR3 coding sequence is TGTGCCAGCGGACAGGGCTTTAACGAGCAGTACTTC.

Comment on this clonotype: An end of the junction differs from the germline gene, which may be a read error. The CDR3 coding sequence is TGTGCCCGTAGCCGGGACATTCTCACCAATGAGCAGTTCTTC. Encoded protein: CARSRDILTNEQFF. The chain combines TRBV19 with TRBJ2-1, with D possibly matching TRBD1 (6 bases). Per the germline V gene, CDR1 is LNHDA and CDR2 is SQIVND (reference sequence). The CDR3 is 14 residues long.

The chain links TRBV6-2 or TRBV6-3 to TRBJ1-2; no clear D gene. Trimming took off 1 base at V and 2 bases at J, with 8 bases between the two ends. The CDR3 is 14 residues long. Germline V lookup: CDR1 MNHEY, CDR2 SVGEGT. The CDR3 protein is CASSYLKANYGYTF. CDR3 nucleotide sequence: TGTGCCAGCAGTTACTTGAAGGCAAACTATGGCTACACCTTC.

This clonotype has ten or more counts. The V gene is TRBV6-2 or TRBV6-3, the J gene TRBJ2-7; a possible D gene is TRBD2 (6 bases). This CDR3 region has 15 residues. Per the germline V gene, CDR1 is MNHEY and CDR2 is SVGEGT. V was cut by 2 bases and J by 4 bases, with 15 bases left in between. CDR3 nucleotides: TGTGCCAGCAGTTACGGGGGGACGGAAGAGTACGAGCAGTACTTC. It codes for CASSYGGTEEYEQYF.

The chain couples TRBV6-2 or TRBV6-3 to TRBJ1-6; D is undetermined. Germline CDR1 MNHEY, CDR2 SVGEGT. The CDR3 contains 14 residues. V lost 3 bases to trimming and J lost 7 bases, with 10 bases between them. CDR3 residues: CASSYPGRNSPLHF. The CDR3 coding sequence is TGTGCCAGCAGTTATCCCGGGAGAAATTCACCCCTCCACTTT.

V and J are TRBV5-5 and TRBJ1-5; maybe TRBD1 (5 bases). This CDR3 is 16 amino acids long. CDR1 is SGHKS and CDR2 is YYEKEE in the germline V gene (reference sequence). Trimming shortened V by 4 bases and J by 2 bases, and 16 bases separated the two germline ends. CDR3 nucleotides: TGTGCCAGCAGCGGGGGATCCGTGGGGGGCAATCAGCCCCAGCATTTT. Its translation is CASSGGSVGGNQPQHF. Looking up the rest from reference TRBV5-5 and TRBJ1-5 gives the full variable domain: DAGVTQSPTHLIKTRGQQVTLRCSPISGHKSVSWYQQVLGQGPQFIFQYYEKEERGRGNFPDRFSARQFPNYSSELNVNALLLGDSALYLCASSGGSVGGNQPQHFGDGTRLSIL.

This clonotype was seen ten or more times. This chain connects TRBV27 to TRBJ1-4; D ambiguous. CDR1 is MNHEY, CDR2 SMNVEV, per germline (reference sequence). There are 13 residues in the CDR3. V lost 1 base to trimming and J lost 5 bases, with 5 bases between them. CDR3 amino acids: CASSLWENEKLFF. The CDR3 bases are TGTGCCAGCAGTTTATGGGAAAATGAAAAACTGTTTTTT.

For this clonotype: The junction does not match germline at one end; this may be a read error. This chain joins TRBV4-1 and TRBJ1-5; D is ambiguous. This CDR3 is built from 14 residues. CDR1 is MGHRA and CDR2 is YSYEKL in the germline V gene. The CDR3 region is CAGSQAAVNQPQHF. CDR3 bases: TGCGCCGGCAGCCAAGCGGCGGTTAATCAGCCCCAGCATTTT.

The chain is built from TRBV30 and TRBJ1-4; weak D call: TRBD1 (6 bases). V was cut by 2 bases and J by 3 bases, with 13 bases left in between. The CDR3 is made up of 15 amino acids. Germline-derived CDR1 and CDR2 are GTSNPN and SVGIG (reference sequence). CDR3 sequence reads: CAWSLGAISNEKLFF. CDR3 coding DNA: TGTGCCTGGAGTCTGGGGGCCATCTCTAATGAAAAACTGTTTTTT. Full variable domain (missing parts from reference TRBV30 and TRBJ1-4): SQTIHQWPATLVQPVGSPLSLECTVEGTSNPNLYWYRQAAGRGLQLLFYSVGIGQISSEVPQNLSASRPQDRQFILSSKKLLLSDSGFYLCAWSLGAISNEKLFFGSGTQLSVL.

The chain carries TRBV6-1 and TRBJ2-1, with 8 bases aligning to TRBD1. In germline, CDR1 is MNHNS, CDR2 SASEGT. Trimming took 6 bases from V and 5 from J; bases not matched to a gene: 15. The CDR3 extends over 17 amino acids. The CDR3 here is CASRPTSGQGRHNEQFF. The CDR3 bases are TGTGCCAGCAGACCTACTAGTGGACAGGGAAGGCACAATGAGCAGTTCTTC.

This clonotype was detected ten times or more. The chain joins TRBV28 to TRBJ2-7; 7 nucleotides line up with TRBD1. V lost 4 bases to trimming and J lost 3 bases; unmatched junction nucleotides: 3. There are 13 residues in the CDR3. CDR1 MDHEN and CDR2 SYDVKM come from the germline V gene. The CDR3 is CASSSGQNYEQYF. In nucleotides, the CDR3 is TGTGCCAGCAGTTCGGGACAGAACTACGAGCAGTACTTC. Together with reference TRBV28 and TRBJ2-7, the CDR3 gives the full variable domain: DVKVTQSSRYLVKRTGEKVFLECVQDMDHENMFWYRQDPGLGLRLIYFSYDVKMKEKGDIPEGYSVSREKKERFSLILESASTNQTSMYLCASSSGQNYEQYFGPGTRLTVT.

This CDR3 is CASSILSASGGPTDTQYF. The DNA of the CDR3 is TGTGCCAGTAGTATCCTCTCCGCTAGCGGGGGGCCCACAGATACGCAGTATTTT. The rearrangement links TRBV19 to TRBJ2-3; 11 bases agree with TRBD2. The CDR3 has 18 amino acids. The V segment lost 3 bases and the J segment 2 bases; nucleotides outside the gene matches: 10. Germline V lookup: CDR1 LNHDA, CDR2 SQIVND (reference sequence).

The chain links TRBV30 to TRBJ2-7, with TRBD2 matching over 10 bases. The CDR3 has 13 amino acids. Germline assignment: CDR1 GTSNPN and CDR2 SVGIG (reference sequence). The V segment lost 3 bases and the J segment 2 bases; nucleotides outside the gene matches: 1. The CDR3 reads CAWRAGGTYEQYF. The CDR3 DNA is TGTGCCTGGAGAGCGGGAGGGACCTACGAGCAGTACTTC.

This chain uses TRBV20-1 with TRBJ1-5; 7 nucleotides align to TRBD1. Germline V gene data show CDR1 as DFQATT and CDR2 as SNEGSKA (reference sequence). The V gene end was trimmed by 3 bases and the J gene end by 2 bases; junction bases not matched to a gene: 7. This CDR3 comprises 15 residues. The CDR3 loop is CSARTTGVGNQPQHF. The CDR3 DNA is TGCAGTGCTAGGACCACAGGGGTGGGCAATCAGCCCCAGCATTTT.

The V call is TRBV28, the J call TRBJ1-1; D is uncertain. CDR3 length: 13 residues. V was pared by 9 bases and J by 1 base, with 12 bases between. CDR1 MDHEN and CDR2 SYDVKM come from the germline V gene. CDR3 region: CASTESTNTEAFF. CDR3 bases: TGTGCCAGTACAGAATCTACGAACACTGAAGCTTTCTTT.